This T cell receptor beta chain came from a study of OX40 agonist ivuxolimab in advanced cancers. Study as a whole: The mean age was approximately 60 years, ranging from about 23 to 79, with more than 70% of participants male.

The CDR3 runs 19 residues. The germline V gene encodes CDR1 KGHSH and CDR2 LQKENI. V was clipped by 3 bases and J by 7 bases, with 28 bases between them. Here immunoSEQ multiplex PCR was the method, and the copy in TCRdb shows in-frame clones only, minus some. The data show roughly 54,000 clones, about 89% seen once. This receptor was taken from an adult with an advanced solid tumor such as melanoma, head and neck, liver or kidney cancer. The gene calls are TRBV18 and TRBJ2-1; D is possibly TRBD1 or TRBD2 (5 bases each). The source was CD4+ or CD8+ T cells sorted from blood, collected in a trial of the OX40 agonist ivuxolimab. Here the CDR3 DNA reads TGTGCCAGCTCACCCCTTACCCTTTCTGGACCCTTTGGGGGTAATGAGCAGTTCTTC. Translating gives CASSPLTLSGPFGGNEQFF.